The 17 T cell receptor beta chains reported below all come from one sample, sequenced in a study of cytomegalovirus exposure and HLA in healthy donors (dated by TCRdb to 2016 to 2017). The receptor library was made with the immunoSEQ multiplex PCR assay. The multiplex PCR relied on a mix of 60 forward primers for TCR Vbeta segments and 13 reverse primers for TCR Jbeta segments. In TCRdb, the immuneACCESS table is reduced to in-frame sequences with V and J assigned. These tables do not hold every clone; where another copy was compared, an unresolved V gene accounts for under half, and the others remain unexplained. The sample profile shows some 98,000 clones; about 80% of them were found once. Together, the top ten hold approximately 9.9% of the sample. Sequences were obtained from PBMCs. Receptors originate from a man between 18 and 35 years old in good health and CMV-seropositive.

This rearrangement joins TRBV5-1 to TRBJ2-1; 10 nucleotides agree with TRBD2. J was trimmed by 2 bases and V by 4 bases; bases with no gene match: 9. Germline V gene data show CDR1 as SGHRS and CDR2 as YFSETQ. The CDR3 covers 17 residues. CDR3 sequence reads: CASSPSGGSTPYNEQFF. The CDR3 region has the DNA TGCGCCAGCAGCCCTAGCGGGGGCTCTACGCCCTACAATGAGCAGTTCTTC.

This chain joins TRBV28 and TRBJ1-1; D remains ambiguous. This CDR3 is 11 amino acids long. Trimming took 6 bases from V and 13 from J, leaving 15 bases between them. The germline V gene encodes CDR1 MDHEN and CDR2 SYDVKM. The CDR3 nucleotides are TGTGCCAGCAGATGGGGAGCGAGTTTTTTCTTT. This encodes CASRWGASFFF.

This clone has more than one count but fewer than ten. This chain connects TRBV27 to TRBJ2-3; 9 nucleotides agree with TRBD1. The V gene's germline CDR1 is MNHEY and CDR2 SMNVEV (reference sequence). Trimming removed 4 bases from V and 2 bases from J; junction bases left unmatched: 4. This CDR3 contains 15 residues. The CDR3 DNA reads TGTGCCAGCAGTTCCGGACAGGGGCCCACAGATACGCAGTATTTT. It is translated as CASSSGQGPTDTQYF.

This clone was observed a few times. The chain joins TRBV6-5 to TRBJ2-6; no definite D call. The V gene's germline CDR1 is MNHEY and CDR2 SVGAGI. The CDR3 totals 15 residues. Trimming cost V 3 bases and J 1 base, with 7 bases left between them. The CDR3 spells CASSYEESGANVLTF. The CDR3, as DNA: TGTGCCAGCAGTTATGAGGAATCTGGGGCCAACGTCCTGACTTTC.

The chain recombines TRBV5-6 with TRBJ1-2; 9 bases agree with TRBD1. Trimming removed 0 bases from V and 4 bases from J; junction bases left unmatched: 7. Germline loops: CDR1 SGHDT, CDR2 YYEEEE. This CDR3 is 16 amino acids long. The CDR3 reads CASSLGGGQGFYGYTF. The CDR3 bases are TGTGCCAGCAGCTTGGGTGGGGGACAGGGCTTCTATGGCTACACCTTC.

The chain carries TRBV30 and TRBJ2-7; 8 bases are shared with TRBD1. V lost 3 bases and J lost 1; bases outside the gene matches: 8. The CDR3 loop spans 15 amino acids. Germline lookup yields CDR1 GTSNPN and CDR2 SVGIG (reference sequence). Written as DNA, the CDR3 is TGTGCCTGGAGCGCCGCCGGGACAGGATCCTACGAGCAGTACTTC. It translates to CAWSAAGTGSYEQYF.

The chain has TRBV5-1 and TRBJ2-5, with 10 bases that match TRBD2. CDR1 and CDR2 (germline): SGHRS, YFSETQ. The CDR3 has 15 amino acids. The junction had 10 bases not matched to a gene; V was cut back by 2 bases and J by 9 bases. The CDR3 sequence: CASSFISGGPGSQYF. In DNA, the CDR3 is TGCGCCAGCAGCTTCATTAGCGGGGGGCCCGGGTCCCAGTACTTC.

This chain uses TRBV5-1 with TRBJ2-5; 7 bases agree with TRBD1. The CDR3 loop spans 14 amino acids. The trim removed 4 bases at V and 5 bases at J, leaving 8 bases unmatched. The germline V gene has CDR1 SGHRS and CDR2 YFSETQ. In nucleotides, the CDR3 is TGCGCCAGCAGCCCGACAGGGCTTCTGGAGACCCAGTACTTC. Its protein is CASSPTGLLETQYF.

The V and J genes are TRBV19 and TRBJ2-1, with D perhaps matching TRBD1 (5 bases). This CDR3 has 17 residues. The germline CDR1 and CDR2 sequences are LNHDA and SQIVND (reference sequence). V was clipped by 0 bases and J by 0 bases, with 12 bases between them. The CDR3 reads CASSIDTRASSYNEQFF. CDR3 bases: TGTGCCAGTAGTATAGATACCAGGGCTAGCTCCTACAATGAGCAGTTCTTC.

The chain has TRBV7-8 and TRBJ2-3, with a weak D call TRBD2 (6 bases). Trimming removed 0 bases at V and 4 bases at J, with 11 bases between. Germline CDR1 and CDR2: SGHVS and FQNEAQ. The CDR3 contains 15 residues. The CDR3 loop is CASSLAGGFADTQYF. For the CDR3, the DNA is TGTGCCAGCAGCTTAGCGGGGGGATTTGCAGATACGCAGTATTTT.

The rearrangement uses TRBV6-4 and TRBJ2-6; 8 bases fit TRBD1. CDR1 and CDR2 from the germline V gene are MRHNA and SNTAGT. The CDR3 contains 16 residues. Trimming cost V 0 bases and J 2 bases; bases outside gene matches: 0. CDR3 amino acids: CASSDSTGAGANVLTF. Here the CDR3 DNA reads TGTGCCAGCAGTGACTCGACAGGGGCTGGGGCCAACGTCCTGACTTTC.

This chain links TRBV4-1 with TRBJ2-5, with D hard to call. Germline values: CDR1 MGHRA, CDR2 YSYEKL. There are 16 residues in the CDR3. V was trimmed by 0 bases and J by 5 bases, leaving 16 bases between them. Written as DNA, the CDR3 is TGCGCCAGCAGCCAAGAGCCTAGTTCGCTTTGGGAGACCCAGTACTTC. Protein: CASSQEPSSLWETQYF.

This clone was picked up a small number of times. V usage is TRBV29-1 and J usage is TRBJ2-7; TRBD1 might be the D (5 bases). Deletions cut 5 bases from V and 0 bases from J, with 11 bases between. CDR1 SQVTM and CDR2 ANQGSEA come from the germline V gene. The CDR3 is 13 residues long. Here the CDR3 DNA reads TGCAGCGTTCGTGACAGCAACTCCTACGAGCAGTACTTC. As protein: CSVRDSNSYEQYF.

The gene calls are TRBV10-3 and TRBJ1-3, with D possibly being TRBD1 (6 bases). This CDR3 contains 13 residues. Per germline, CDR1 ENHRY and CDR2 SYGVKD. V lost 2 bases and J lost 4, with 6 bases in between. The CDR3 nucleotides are TGTGCCATCAGTGAGGGACAGGGAAACACCATATATTTT. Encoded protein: CAISEGQGNTIYF.

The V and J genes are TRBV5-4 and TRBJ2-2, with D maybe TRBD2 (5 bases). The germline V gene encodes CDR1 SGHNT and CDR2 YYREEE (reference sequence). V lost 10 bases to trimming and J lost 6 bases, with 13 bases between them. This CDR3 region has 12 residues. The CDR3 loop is CAGRGYAGELFF. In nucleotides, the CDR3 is TGTGCCGGCCGGGGTTACGCCGGGGAGCTGTTTTTT.

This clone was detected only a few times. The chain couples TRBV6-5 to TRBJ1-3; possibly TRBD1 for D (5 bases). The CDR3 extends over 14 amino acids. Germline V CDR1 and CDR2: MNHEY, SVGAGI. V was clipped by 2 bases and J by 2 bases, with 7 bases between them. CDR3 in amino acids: CASSYGQAGNTIYF. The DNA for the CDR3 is TGTGCCAGCAGTTACGGACAAGCTGGAAACACCATATATTTT.

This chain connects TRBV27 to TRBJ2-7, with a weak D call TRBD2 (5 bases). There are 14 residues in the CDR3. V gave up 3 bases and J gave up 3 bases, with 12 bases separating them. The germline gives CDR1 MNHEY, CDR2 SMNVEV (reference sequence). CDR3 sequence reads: CASSLEPRGYEQYF. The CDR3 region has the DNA TGTGCCAGCAGTTTGGAACCCCGGGGCTACGAGCAGTACTTC.